This TCR beta chain derives from a study of CD8+ T cells in alopecia areata. The table lists this clone with a few counts. Other DNA variants within this sample encode the same CDR3. Extraction and reverse transcription of RNA yielded cDNA as the sequencing template. The protocol was immunoSEQ multiplex PCR, while the TCRdb copy is restricted to in-frame clones and leaves out a portion. Seen here are over 100,000 clones, less than 75% observed once, and the top ten hold 12%. Treatment meaning: oral pan-JAK inhibitor, 5-10 mg twice daily. This receptor was obtained from a human donor with alopecia areata. The material sequenced was CD8+ T cells sorted from blood, taken at week 24, from a patient treated with tofacitinib.

The CDR3 region is CASSLRGYEQYF. The CDR3, as DNA: TGTGCCAGCAGTTTAAGGGGCTACGAGCAGTACTTC. V is TRBV27 and J is TRBJ2-7, with D possibly matching TRBD1 (5 bases). V was pared by 2 bases and J by 3 bases, with 5 bases between. Germline loops: CDR1 MNHEY, CDR2 SMNVEV (reference sequence). CDR3 length: 12 amino acids.